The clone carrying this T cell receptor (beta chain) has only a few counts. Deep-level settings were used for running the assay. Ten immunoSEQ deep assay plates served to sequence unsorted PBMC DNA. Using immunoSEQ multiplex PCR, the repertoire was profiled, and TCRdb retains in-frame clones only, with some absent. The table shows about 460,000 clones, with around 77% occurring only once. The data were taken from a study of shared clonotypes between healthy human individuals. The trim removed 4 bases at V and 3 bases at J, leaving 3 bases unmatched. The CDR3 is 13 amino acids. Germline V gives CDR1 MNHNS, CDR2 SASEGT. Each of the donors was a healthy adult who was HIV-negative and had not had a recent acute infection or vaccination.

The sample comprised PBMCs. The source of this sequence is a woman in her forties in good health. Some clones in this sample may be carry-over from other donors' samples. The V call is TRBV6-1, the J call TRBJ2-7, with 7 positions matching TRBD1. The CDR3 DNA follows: TGTGCCAGCAGTGGGGACAGCTACTACGAGCAGTACTTC. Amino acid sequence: CASSGDSYYEQYF.